These 11 T cell receptor beta chains share one sample of origin, sequenced in a study of T cell responses to AZD1222 COVID-19 vaccine. This table comes from immunoSEQ multiplex PCR, and its TCRdb copy is limited to in-frame clones, with some not included. Of tens of thousands of clones in the sample, roughly 90% were seen once. The sample in question was peripheral blood, obtained on day 0 of AZD1222 vaccination. These receptors all come from an adult in good health.

This chain joins TRBV6-1 and TRBJ1-6; weak D call: TRBD1 (6 bases). Between the trimmed V and J ends, which lost 1 base and 7 bases, there was a span of 14 bases. Germline CDR1 MNHNS, CDR2 SASEGT. The CDR3 length is 16 residues. The CDR3 DNA is TGTGCCAGCAGTGAAGATCCAGGGGTTCCGAATTCACCCCTCCACTTT. Its translation is CASSEDPGVPNSPLHF.

The chain combines TRBV12-1 with TRBJ1-1. TRBV12-1 has pseudogene status. The CDR3 sequence is 12 residues long. The CDR3 DNA is TGTGCCAGCAGCTCCCGACCCCTCCAAGCTTTCTTT. Amino acids: CASSSRPLQAFF.

The chain carries TRBV5-1 and TRBJ2-7; D is unresolved. The CDR3 is made up of 14 amino acids. Germline CDR1 and CDR2: SGHRS and YFSETQ. V lost 4 bases and J lost 3, with 14 bases in between. The CDR3 region is CASSLGPPGYEQYF. In DNA, the CDR3 is TGCGCCAGCAGCCTTGGACCTCCAGGCTACGAGCAGTACTTC. The full variable domain, in which reference TRBV5-1 and TRBJ2-7 provide the parts outside the CDR3, is KAGVTQTPRYLIKTRGQQVTLSCSPISGHRSVSWYQQTPGQGLQFLFEYFSETQRNKGNFPGRFSGRQFSNSRSEMNVSTLELGDSALYLCASSLGPPGYEQYFGPGTRLTVT.

This chain links TRBV30 with TRBJ2-1; D call uncertain. The CDR3 covers 8 residues. The germline V gene encodes CDR1 GTSNPN and CDR2 SVGIG (reference sequence). The germline V and J ends were trimmed by 4 bases and 15 bases, with 7 bases remaining between them. Here the CDR3 reads CAWKYPFF. The CDR3 DNA is TGTGCCTGGAAATATCCGTTCTTC.

The CDR3 region has the DNA TGTGCCAGTAGTATTATGGGGGGAGAGGTCTATGGCTACACCTTC. This sequence encodes CASSIMGGEVYGYTF. The chain employs TRBV19 and TRBJ1-2, with a possible D match to TRBD1 (5 bases). The CDR3 totals 15 residues. V was trimmed by 3 bases and J by 4 bases, leaving 15 bases between them. The germline V gene has CDR1 LNHDA and CDR2 SQIVND (reference sequence).

CDR3: CASSQLPGELFF. DNA of the CDR3: TGTGCCAGCAGCCAACTGCCCGGGGAGCTGTTTTTT. The chain carries TRBV3-1 (or the pseudogene TRBV3-2) and TRBJ2-2; D remains ambiguous. V was trimmed by 2 bases and J by 6 bases, leaving 4 bases between them. Germline CDR1 LGHDT, CDR2 YNNKEL (reference sequence). The CDR3 has 12 amino acids.

V usage is TRBV30 and J usage is TRBJ1-1, with D possibly TRBD1 on 5 matching bases. Looked up from germline, CDR1 is GTSNPN and CDR2 is SVGIG (reference sequence). V was pared by 4 bases and J by 3 bases, with 18 bases between. This CDR3 contains 15 residues. CDR3 residues: CAWTPWDGLDTEAFF. The CDR3 DNA sequence: TGTGCCTGGACACCTTGGGACGGGCTAGACACTGAAGCTTTCTTT.

CDR3 in amino acids: CASILTGLYGYTF. The CDR3 nucleotides are TGTGCCAGCATCCTAACGGGACTCTATGGCTACACCTTC. The chain combines TRBV6-5 with TRBJ1-2, with D possibly being TRBD1 (5 bases). Trimming removed 7 bases at V and 4 bases at J, with 13 bases between. Germline V gives CDR1 MNHEY, CDR2 SVGAGI. This CDR3 spans 13 amino acids.

The gene calls are TRBV30 and TRBJ1-5; D gene ambiguous. CDR3 length: 14 amino acids. V gave up 0 bases and J gave up 3 bases, with 9 bases separating them. Germline V gives CDR1 GTSNPN, CDR2 SVGIG (reference sequence). The CDR3 protein is CAWSVGVVNQPQHF. In nucleotides, the CDR3 is TGTGCCTGGAGTGTGGGAGTAGTCAATCAGCCCCAGCATTTT.

This clone is a singleton in its sample. This rearrangement joins TRBV27 to TRBJ1-6; 8 bases agree with TRBD1. The CDR3 totals 16 residues. With V trimmed by 6 bases and J by 2 bases, 6 bases remained unmatched. Germline V gene data show CDR1 as MNHEY and CDR2 as SMNVEV (reference sequence). The CDR3 is CASRPDRGAYNSPLHF. In DNA form, the CDR3 reads TGTGCCAGCAGACCAGACAGGGGAGCCTATAATTCACCCCTCCACTTT.

This sequence joins TRBV18 and TRBJ2-5, with no clear D. The V and J ends lost 2 bases and 3 bases respectively, with 4 bases between them. CDR3 length equals 12 residues. Looked up from germline, CDR1 is KGHSH and CDR2 is LQKENI. CDR3 residues: CASSPGEETQYF. CDR3 DNA sequence: TGTGCCAGCTCACCAGGGGAAGAGACCCAGTACTTC.